Listed below are T cell receptor beta chains from one sample, sequenced in a study of T cells in tuberculosis. Measured with immunoSEQ multiplex PCR; TCRdb has only the in-frame clones, and not every one. This sample has around 30,000 clones; around 86% occur once, and the top ten carry 5.2%. This specimen consisted of PBMCs, obtained at tuberculosis diagnosis. Receptors originate from an adult with tuberculosis. CDR3s include the opening cysteine and the closing phenylalanine or tryptophan. The order of the fields is V gene, clone size, J gene, D gene, CDR3 protein, CDR3 DNA. A D gene is named only where the DNA matches it firmly. For some rows the clone size is stated as once, few or many, or as a class when expanded; others skip it.

v_gene: TRBV5-1
abundance: -
j_gene: TRBJ2-7
d_gene: -
CDR3aa: CASSPVGGGTYEQYF
CDR3nt: TGCGCCAGCAGCCCGGTAGGGGGGGGCACCTACGAGCAGTACTTC

v_gene: TRBV7-8
abundance: few
j_gene: TRBJ1-3
d_gene: -
CDR3aa: CASSSSGVSSGNTIYF
CDR3nt: TGTGCCAGCAGCTCATCAGGGGTGAGCTCTGGAAACACCATATATTTT

v_gene: TRBV4-1
abundance: -
j_gene: TRBJ2-4
d_gene: -
CDR3aa: CASSQEGGGGLNLAKNIQYF
CDR3nt: TGCGCCAGCAGCCAAGAAGGGGGCGGGGGGCTCAACTTAGCCAAAAACATTCAGTACTTC

v_gene: TRBV30
abundance: -
j_gene: TRBJ1-1
d_gene: TRBD1
CDR3aa: CAWSKDRTNTEAFF
CDR3nt: TGTGCCTGGAGTAAGGACAGGACGAACACTGAAGCTTTCTTT

v_gene: TRBV5-1
abundance: -
j_gene: TRBJ1-4
d_gene: -
CDR3aa: CASSLSPPGPNEKLFF
CDR3nt: TGCGCCAGCAGCTTGTCCCCTCCAGGGCCTAATGAAAAACTGTTTTTT

v_gene: TRBV14
abundance: -
j_gene: TRBJ1-5
d_gene: TRBD1
CDR3aa: CASSQFRDSEGYSNQPQHF
CDR3nt: TGTGCCAGCAGCCAATTCCGGGACAGTGAGGGGTATAGCAATCAGCCCCAGCATTTT

v_gene: TRBV30
abundance: -
j_gene: TRBJ2-2
d_gene: -
CDR3aa: CAWSGTPNTGELFF
CDR3nt: TGTGCCTGGTCCGGGACTCCCAACACCGGGGAGCTGTTTTTT

v_gene: TRBV7-8
abundance: -
j_gene: TRBJ1-2
d_gene: -
CDR3aa: CASSVMGGTYGYTF
CDR3nt: TGTGCCAGCAGCGTAATGGGGGGAACCTATGGCTACACCTTC

v_gene: TRBV6-5
abundance: -
j_gene: TRBJ1-2
d_gene: TRBD1
CDR3aa: CASSSGTGINYGYTF
CDR3nt: TGTGCCAGCAGTTCCGGGACAGGGATAAACTATGGCTACACCTTC

v_gene: TRBV7-8
abundance: -
j_gene: TRBJ2-2
d_gene: -
CDR3aa: CASSLLTGELFF
CDR3nt: TGTGCCAGCAGCTTACTGACCGGGGAGCTGTTTTTT

v_gene: TRBV18
abundance: -
j_gene: TRBJ1-5
d_gene: -
CDR3aa: CASSPMDSRTYSNQPQHF
CDR3nt: TGTGCCAGCTCACCGATGGACAGCCGAACTTATAGCAATCAGCCCCAGCATTTT

v_gene: TRBV28
abundance: -
j_gene: TRBJ2-3
d_gene: -
CDR3aa: CASSLAYRDTQYF
CDR3nt: TGTGCCAGCAGTTTAGCCTATCGAGATACGCAGTATTTT

v_gene: TRBV28
abundance: -
j_gene: TRBJ2-7
d_gene: TRBD2
CDR3aa: CASIGRGASYEQYF
CDR3nt: TGTGCCAGCATTGGGCGGGGGGCCTCCTACGAGCAGTACTTC

v_gene: TRBV2
abundance: -
j_gene: TRBJ1-2
d_gene: -
CDR3aa: CASGGVGGTLYGYTF
CDR3nt: TGTGCCAGCGGTGGGGTCGGGGGTACCCTCTATGGCTACACCTTC

v_gene: TRBV27
abundance: -
j_gene: TRBJ1-1
d_gene: -
CDR3aa: CASSYIRDIYTEAFF
CDR3nt: TGTGCCAGCAGTTATATCCGGGACATATACACTGAAGCTTTCTTT

v_gene: TRBV25-1
abundance: -
j_gene: TRBJ2-7
d_gene: TRBD2
CDR3aa: CASSDGLAGNYEQYF
CDR3nt: TGTGCCAGCAGTGACGGACTAGCGGGAAACTACGAGCAGTACTTC

v_gene: TRBV15
abundance: -
j_gene: TRBJ2-5
d_gene: -
CDR3aa: CATSRDRTTSGTQYF
CDR3nt: TGTGCCACCAGCAGGGATCGGACTACCTCCGGGACCCAGTACTTC

v_gene: TRBV7-6
abundance: few
j_gene: TRBJ2-1
d_gene: TRBD2
CDR3aa: CASSLSPAGTYNEQFF
CDR3nt: TGTGCCAGCAGCTTAAGTCCAGCGGGGACCTACAATGAGCAGTTCTTC

v_gene: TRBV5-1
abundance: -
j_gene: TRBJ2-7
d_gene: TRBD1
CDR3aa: CASSSAPHRGRDEQYF
CDR3nt: TGCGCCAGCAGCTCCGCACCTCACAGGGGTCGGGACGAGCAGTACTTC

v_gene: TRBV6-1
abundance: -
j_gene: TRBJ2-5
d_gene: -
CDR3aa: CASSATGSETQYF
CDR3nt: TGTGCCAGCAGTGCCACAGGGTCAGAGACCCAGTACTTC

v_gene: TRBV30
abundance: -
j_gene: TRBJ1-1
d_gene: -
CDR3aa: CAWSVQVETEAFF
CDR3nt: TGTGCCTGGAGTGTACAAGTGGAGACTGAAGCTTTCTTT

v_gene: TRBV7-2
abundance: -
j_gene: TRBJ2-1
d_gene: -
CDR3aa: CASTTSTLEQFF
CDR3nt: TGTGCCAGCACCACCTCGACTCTTGAGCAGTTCTTC

v_gene: TRBV5-8
abundance: -
j_gene: TRBJ2-1
d_gene: TRBD2
CDR3aa: CASRRGLADHNEQFF
CDR3nt: TGTGCCAGCAGGCGGGGACTAGCGGACCACAATGAGCAGTTCTTC

v_gene: TRBV9
abundance: -
j_gene: TRBJ2-5
d_gene: -
CDR3aa: CASGFGGAQETQYF
CDR3nt: TGTGCCAGCGGTTTTGGAGGAGCTCAAGAGACCCAGTACTTC

v_gene: TRBV11-2
abundance: -
j_gene: TRBJ2-5
d_gene: -
CDR3aa: CASSLDPGTQETQYF
CDR3nt: TGTGCCAGCAGCTTAGATCCAGGAACCCAAGAGACCCAGTACTTC

v_gene: TRBV19
abundance: few
j_gene: TRBJ2-1
d_gene: -
CDR3aa: CASSIDYSSNEQFF
CDR3nt: TGTGCCAGTAGTATAGATTATTCCTCCAATGAGCAGTTCTTC

v_gene: TRBV6-1
abundance: -
j_gene: TRBJ2-5
d_gene: TRBD2
CDR3aa: CASSELAGGQETQYF
CDR3nt: TGTGCCAGCAGTGAACTAGCGGGGGGGCAAGAGACCCAGTACTTC

v_gene: TRBV7-3
abundance: -
j_gene: TRBJ2-2
d_gene: -
CDR3aa: CASSLGVSRELFF
CDR3nt: TGTGCCAGCAGCTTAGGAGTATCTAGGGAGCTGTTTTTT

v_gene: TRBV6-1
abundance: -
j_gene: TRBJ2-7
d_gene: -
CDR3aa: CASRGSGAQYF
CDR3nt: TGTGCCAGCAGGGGATCAGGGGCGCAGTACTTC